This TCR beta chain emerged from a study of human T cells and chemical hapten exposure. The time point was: healthy volunteer bleed at 6 weeks. From whole blood left unfractionated, total RNA was extracted. In TCRdb, the RACE reads were re-called with MiXCR into one record per CDR3 protein. The sample has tens of thousands of distinct CDR3 sequences, 7% to 9% seen once. This CDR3 comprises 15 residues. Germline CDR1 reads SEHNR; CDR2 reads FQNEAQ (reference sequence). Trimming at V came to 5 bases and at J to 0 bases, leaving 2 bases not matched to a gene. The table lists this clonotype with a few counts.

This receptor was taken from a male donor in good health. Some clones in this sample may be carry-over from other donors' samples. J is TRBJ2-1 and V is TRBV7-9, with TRBD1 matching over 9 bases. The sequenced sample was whole blood. Here the CDR3 reads CASSAQGASYNEQFF. CDR3 DNA sequence: TGTGCCAGCAGCGCACAGGGGGCCTCCTACAATGAGCAGTTCTTC.